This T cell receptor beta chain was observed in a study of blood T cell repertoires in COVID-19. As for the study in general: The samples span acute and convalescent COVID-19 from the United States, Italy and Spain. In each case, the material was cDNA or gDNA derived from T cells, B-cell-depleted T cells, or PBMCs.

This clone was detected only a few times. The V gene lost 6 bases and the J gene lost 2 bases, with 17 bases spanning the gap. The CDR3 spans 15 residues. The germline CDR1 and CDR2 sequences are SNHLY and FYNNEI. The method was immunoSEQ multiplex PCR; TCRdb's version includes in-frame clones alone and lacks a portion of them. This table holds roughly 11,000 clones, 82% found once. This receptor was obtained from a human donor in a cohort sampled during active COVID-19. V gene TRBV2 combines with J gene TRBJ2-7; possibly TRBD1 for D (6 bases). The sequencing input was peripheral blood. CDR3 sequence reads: CASSGSGHPTYEQYF. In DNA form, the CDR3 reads TGTGCCAGCAGCGGATCGGGACATCCCACCTACGAGCAGTACTTC.